This TCR beta chain was captured in a study of cytomegalovirus exposure and HLA in healthy donors. Germline-derived CDR1 and CDR2 are SGHVS and FQNEAQ. V lost 6 bases to trimming and J lost 6 bases, with 18 bases between them. The CDR3 extends over 16 amino acids. Some clones are missing from TCRdb's copy, which holds only in-frame ones; the method was immunoSEQ multiplex PCR. The profile covers around 130,000 clones, with 85% appearing a single time and under 2.5% taken by the ten largest. This chain links TRBV7-8 with TRBJ1-6, with a weak D call TRBD1 (6 bases). What was sequenced was PBMCs. The origin of this receptor is a woman aged 25 to 39 in good health and CMV-seronegative. For the CDR3, the DNA is TGTGCCAGCAGTCAGGGGAGGGGCCTAGCTAATTCACCCCTCCACTTT. Amino acids: CASSQGRGLANSPLHF.